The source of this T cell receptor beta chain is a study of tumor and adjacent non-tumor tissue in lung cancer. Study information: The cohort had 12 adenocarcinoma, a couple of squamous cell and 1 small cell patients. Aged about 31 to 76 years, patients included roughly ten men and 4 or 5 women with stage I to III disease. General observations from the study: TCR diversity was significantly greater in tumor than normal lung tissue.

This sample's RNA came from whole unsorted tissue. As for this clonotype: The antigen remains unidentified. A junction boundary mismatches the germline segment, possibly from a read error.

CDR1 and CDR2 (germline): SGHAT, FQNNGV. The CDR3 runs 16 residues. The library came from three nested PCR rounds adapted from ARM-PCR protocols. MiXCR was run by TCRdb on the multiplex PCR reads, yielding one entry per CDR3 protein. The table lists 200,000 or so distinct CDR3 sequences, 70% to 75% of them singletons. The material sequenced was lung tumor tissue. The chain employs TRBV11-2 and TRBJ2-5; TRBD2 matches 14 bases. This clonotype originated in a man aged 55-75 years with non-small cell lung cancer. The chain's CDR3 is CAGSLTTSGGGETQYF. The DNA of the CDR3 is TGTGCCGGCAGCTTAACGACTAGCGGGGGGGGAGAGACCCAGTACTTC.